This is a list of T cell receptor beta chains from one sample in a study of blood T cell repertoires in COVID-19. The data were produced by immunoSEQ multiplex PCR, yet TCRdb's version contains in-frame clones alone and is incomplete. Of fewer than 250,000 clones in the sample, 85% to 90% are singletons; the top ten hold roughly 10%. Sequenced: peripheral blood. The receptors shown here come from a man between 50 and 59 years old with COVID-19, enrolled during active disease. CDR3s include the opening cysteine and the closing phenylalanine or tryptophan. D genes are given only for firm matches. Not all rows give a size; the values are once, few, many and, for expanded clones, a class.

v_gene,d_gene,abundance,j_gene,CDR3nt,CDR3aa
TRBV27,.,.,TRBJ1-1,TGTGCCAGCAGTTTAGCCGGTATGGTCGAGGCTTTCTTT,CASSLAGMVEAFF
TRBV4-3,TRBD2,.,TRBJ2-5,TGCGCCAGCAGCCAGACTCTAGCGGGGGCAGAGACCCAGTACTTC,CASSQTLAGAETQYF
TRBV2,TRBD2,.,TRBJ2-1,TGTGCCAGCAGCCCTACGGGACTAGCGTTCAATGAGCAGTTCTTC,CASSPTGLAFNEQFF
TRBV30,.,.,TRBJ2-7,TGTGCCTGGAGTGAACAGGGTGCCGAGCAGTACTTC,CAWSEQGAEQYF
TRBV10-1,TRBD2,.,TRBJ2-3,TGCGCCAGCAGTGAGGAAGGCGGGAGAGGAGATACGCAGTATTTT,CASSEEGGRGDTQYF
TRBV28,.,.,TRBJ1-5,TGTGCCAGCAGCGTATCTCAGCCCCAGCATTTT,CASSVSQPQHF
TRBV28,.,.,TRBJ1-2,TGTGCCAGCAGTAGGACGTGGGAGTACTACACCTTC,CASSRTWEYYTF
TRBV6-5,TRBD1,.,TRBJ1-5,TGTGCCAGCATTGTGGGACAGGGTGTTCAGCCCCAGCATTTT,CASIVGQGVQPQHF
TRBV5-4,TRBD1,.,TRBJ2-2,TGTGCCAGCAGCTTTGGACAGGGTTTGGCCGGGGAGCTGTTTTTT,CASSFGQGLAGELFF
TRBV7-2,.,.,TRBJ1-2,TGTGCCAGCAGCTTAAGTTTGGGGGGACCCTATGGCTACACCTTC,CASSLSLGGPYGYTF
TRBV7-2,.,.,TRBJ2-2,TGTGCCAGCAGCTTAGCGCTACCCGGGGAGCTGTTTTTT,CASSLALPGELFF
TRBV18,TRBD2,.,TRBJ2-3,TGTGCCAGCTCACCACTAAGCGGGGGCCGCACAGATACGCAGTATTTT,CASSPLSGGRTDTQYF
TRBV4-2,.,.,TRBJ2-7,TGTGCCAGCAGCCCTGGCAGGGGCTACGAGCAGTACTTC,CASSPGRGYEQYF
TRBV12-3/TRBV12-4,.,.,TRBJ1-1,TGTGCCAGCAGTGTACAGGGTTTCACTGAAGCTTTCTTT,CASSVQGFTEAFF
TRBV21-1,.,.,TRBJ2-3,TGTGCCAGCAGCAAATCTCCGGGACAGAGCACAGATACGCAGTATTTT,CASSKSPGQSTDTQYF
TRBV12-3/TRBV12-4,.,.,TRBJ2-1,TGTGCCAGCAGTTTGCAGGGGAATGAGCAGTTCTTC,CASSLQGNEQFF
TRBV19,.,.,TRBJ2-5,TGTGCCAGTAGTATAAGGTCGCAGGGGGAGACCCAGTACTTC,CASSIRSQGETQYF
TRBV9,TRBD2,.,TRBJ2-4,TGTGCCAGCAGCGTAGGTGATAGCGGGGGGGCCTACTGGAACATTCAGTACTTC,CASSVGDSGGAYWNIQYF
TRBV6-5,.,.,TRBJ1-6,TGTGCCAGCAGTTCATACGGGAATTCACCCCTCCACTTT,CASSSYGNSPLHF
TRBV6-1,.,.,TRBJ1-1,TGTGCCAGCAGTGAATACTATGAAGCTTTCTTT,CASSEYYEAFF
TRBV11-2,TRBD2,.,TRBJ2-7,TGTGCCAGCAGACTAGCGGGGGGGACATGGGAGCAGTACTTC,CASRLAGGTWEQYF
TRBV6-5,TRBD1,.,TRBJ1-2,TGTGCCAGCAGGGCCGGGACAGGGGTTAACTATGGCTACACCTTC,CASRAGTGVNYGYTF
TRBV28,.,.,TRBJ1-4,TGTGCCAGCAGCCTCCCAGGGGCTACTAATGAAAAACTGTTTTTT,CASSLPGATNEKLFF
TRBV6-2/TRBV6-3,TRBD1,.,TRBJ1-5,TGTGCCAGCAGCCGACAGGGGGACCGGCAGCCCCAGCATTTT,CASSRQGDRQPQHF
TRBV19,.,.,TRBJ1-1,TGTGCCAGTAGTATAGTGTCAGGGACTGAAGCTTTCTTT,CASSIVSGTEAFF
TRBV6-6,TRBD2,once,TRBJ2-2,TGTGCCAGCAGTCCACTCGGACTAGCCAAGAACACCGGGGAGCTGTTTTTT,CASSPLGLAKNTGELFF
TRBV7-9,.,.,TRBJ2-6,TGTGCCAGCAGCTCGACAGGAGTTACTTCTGGGGCCAACGTCCTGACTTTC,CASSSTGVTSGANVLTF
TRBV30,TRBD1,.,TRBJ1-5,TGTGCCTGGAGCGCCGAAGGGACAGGCAATCAGCCCCAGCATTTT,CAWSAEGTGNQPQHF
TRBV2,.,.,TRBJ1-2,TGTGCCAGCAGGATGGAAGGGGAGGCGATCTATGGCTACACCTTC,CASRMEGEAIYGYTF
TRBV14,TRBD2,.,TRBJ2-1,TGTGCCAGTCGTGGACTAGCGGGGGGGGCTGATGAGCAGTTCTTC,CASRGLAGGADEQFF
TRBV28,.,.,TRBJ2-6,TGTGCCCACACAAGTCCGGGGTCTGGGGCCAACGTCCTGACTTTC,CAHTSPGSGANVLTF
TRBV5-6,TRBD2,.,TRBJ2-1,TGTGCCAGCACGGACCTAGCGGGGAGCTCCTACAATGAGCAGTTCTTC,CASTDLAGSSYNEQFF
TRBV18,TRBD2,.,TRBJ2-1,TGTGCCAGCTCAGTCAGCGGGGGGGCCGAGAATGAGCAGTTCTTC,CASSVSGGAENEQFF
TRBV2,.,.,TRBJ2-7,TGTGCCAGCAGTGAAACGCTTTGGGCTTTTGAGCAGTACTTC,CASSETLWAFEQYF
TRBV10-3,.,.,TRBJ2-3,TGTGCCATCAGTCCCCGCGCAGATACGCAGTATTTT,CAISPRADTQYF
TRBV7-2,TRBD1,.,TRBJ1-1,TGTGCCAGCGGACAGGGGGTGAACACTGAAGCTTTCTTT,CASGQGVNTEAFF
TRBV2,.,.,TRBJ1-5,TGTGCCAGCAGGGCGGGGGGGCAGCCCCAGCATTTT,CASRAGGQPQHF
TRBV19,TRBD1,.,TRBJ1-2,TGTGCCAGTATAGTGGCAGGGGGAGCTGGCTACACCTTC,CASIVAGGAGYTF
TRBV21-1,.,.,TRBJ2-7,TGTGCCAGCAGCAAAGGGGGGACTAGCACCTACGAGCAGTACTTC,CASSKGGTSTYEQYF
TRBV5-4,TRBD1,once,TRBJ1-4,TGTGCCAGCAGCTTGGGAGGACAGGGGGCGCCGAATGAAAAACTGTTTTTT,CASSLGGQGAPNEKLFF
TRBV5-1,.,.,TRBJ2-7,TGCGCCAGCAGCTTAGGACAGAGCTACGAGCAGTACTTC,CASSLGQSYEQYF